The present T cell receptor beta chain was sequenced within a study of vaccination effects on CD4 cells after COVID-19. General study results and limits: Clones of infection and vaccine origin contracted markedly late after vaccination. In people who had recovered, most post-vaccine spike-reactive clones were new vaccine-induced clones.

With regard to this clone: Its antigen is currently unknown.

The method was immunoSEQ multiplex PCR; TCRdb's version includes in-frame clones alone and lacks a portion of them. The data show tens of thousands of clones, 65% to 80% seen once. Investigators separated out CD4+ T cells once around eleven days of culture had passed. This individual tested PCR-positive for SARS-CoV-2 infection between March and December 2020. Each person got two doses of an mRNA SARS-CoV-2 vaccine, BNT162b2 or mRNA-1273. Cultures received IL-2 medium that replaced half the medium on days 3 and 7. The germline gives CDR1 KGHSH, CDR2 LQKENI. CDR3 length: 14 amino acids. Trimming cost V 3 bases and J 3 bases, with 9 bases left between them.

The V and J genes are TRBV18 and TRBJ2-1; no reliable D call. The sample was CD4+ T cells from PBMCs cultured without peptide, taken after COVID-19 vaccination. This clonotype was sampled from a human donor who had a prior SARS-CoV-2 infection. The CDR3 here is CASSPFSDYNEQFF. Here the CDR3 DNA reads TGTGCCAGCTCACCCTTTTCGGACTACAATGAGCAGTTCTTC.